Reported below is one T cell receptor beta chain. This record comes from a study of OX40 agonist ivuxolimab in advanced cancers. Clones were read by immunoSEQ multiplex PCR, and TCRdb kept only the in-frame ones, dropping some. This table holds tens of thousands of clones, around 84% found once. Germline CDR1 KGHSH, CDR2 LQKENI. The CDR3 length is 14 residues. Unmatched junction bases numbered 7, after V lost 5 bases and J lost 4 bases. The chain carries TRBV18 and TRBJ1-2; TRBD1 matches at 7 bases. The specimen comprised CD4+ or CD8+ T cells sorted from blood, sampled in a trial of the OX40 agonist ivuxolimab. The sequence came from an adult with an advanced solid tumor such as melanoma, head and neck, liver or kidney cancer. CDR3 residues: CASSRDSPGYGYTF. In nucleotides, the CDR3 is TGTGCCAGCTCAAGGGACAGCCCGGGCTATGGCTACACCTTC.